The clone carrying this T cell receptor beta chain was seen more than once but under ten times. Its antigen remains unknown. The source of the sample is a study of cytomegalovirus exposure and HLA in healthy donors. Study summary: A prior analysis found 117 million unique TCR beta sequences from around 180 million T cells. Within an early data release were around 87 million unique TCRs drawn from HLA-typed donors.

V lost 1 base and J lost 7, with 11 bases in between. The CDR3 runs 13 residues. The germline CDR1 and CDR2 sequences are SGHTA and FQGTGA. Study-level findings and limits: A link between a missense DCLRE1C variant and TCR beta V- and J-gene trimming emerged from a later analysis.

Use of 60 Vbeta and 13 Jbeta primers characterized the PCR. Data came from immunoSEQ multiplex PCR; TCRdb stores just in-frame clones and leaves some out. The data show approximately 84,000 clones, with 60% to 80% seen just once and approximately 2% held by the top ten. V usage is TRBV7-3 and J usage is TRBJ2-7; maybe TRBD1 (5 bases). The sequenced sample consisted of PBMCs. This TCR was sampled from a man in his forties or fifties in good health and CMV-seronegative. CDR3 sequence reads: CASSLNPKGEQYF. The CDR3 DNA follows: TGTGCCAGCAGCTTAAACCCGAAGGGGGAGCAGTACTTC. The full variable domain, in which reference TRBV7-3 and TRBJ2-7 provide the parts outside the CDR3, is GAGVSQTPSNKVTEKGKYVELRCDPISGHTALYWYRQSLGQGPEFLIYFQGTGAADDSGLPNDRFFAVRPEGSVSTLKIQRTERGDSAVYLCASSLNPKGEQYFGPGTRLTVT.